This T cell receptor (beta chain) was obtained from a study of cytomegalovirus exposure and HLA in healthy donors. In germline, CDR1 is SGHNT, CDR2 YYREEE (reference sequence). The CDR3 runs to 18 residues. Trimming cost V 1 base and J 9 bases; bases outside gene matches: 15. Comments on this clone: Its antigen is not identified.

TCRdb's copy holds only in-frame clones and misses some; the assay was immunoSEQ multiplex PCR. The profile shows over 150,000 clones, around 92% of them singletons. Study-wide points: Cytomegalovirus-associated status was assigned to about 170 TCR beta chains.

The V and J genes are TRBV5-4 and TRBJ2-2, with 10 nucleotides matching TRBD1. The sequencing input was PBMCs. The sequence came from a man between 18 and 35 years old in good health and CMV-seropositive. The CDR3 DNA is TGTGCCAGCAGCTTGAGGTCAGGACAGGGGGTTGGAATCCGGGAGCTGTTTTTT. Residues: CASSLRSGQGVGIRELFF. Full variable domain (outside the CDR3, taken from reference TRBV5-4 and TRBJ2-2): ETGVTQSPTHLIKTRGQQVTLRCSSQSGHNTVSWYQQALGQGPQFIFQYYREEENGRGNFPPRFSGLQFPNYSSELNVNALELDDSALYLCASSLRSGQGVGIRELFFGEGSRLTVL.